This TCR beta chain was profiled in a study of T cell responses to AZD1222 COVID-19 vaccine. The CDR3 is 15 amino acids. V dropped 0 bases and J dropped 0; count of bases not matched to a gene: 2. Per germline, CDR1 SGDLS and CDR2 YYNGEE. Produced via immunoSEQ multiplex PCR; TCRdb's table is partial and in-frame only. Among 90,000 to 120,000 clones listed, around 92% were seen once. This specimen consisted of peripheral blood, obtained 28 days after the second AZD1222 dose. The genes are TRBV9 and TRBJ2-7; TRBD2 matches at 8 bases. This TCR came from an adult who received the AZD1222 COVID-19 vaccine. The CDR3 nucleotides are TGTGCCAGCAGCGTAGAAGCGGGGGTCTCCTACGAGCAGTACTTC. Its protein product is CASSVEAGVSYEQYF.